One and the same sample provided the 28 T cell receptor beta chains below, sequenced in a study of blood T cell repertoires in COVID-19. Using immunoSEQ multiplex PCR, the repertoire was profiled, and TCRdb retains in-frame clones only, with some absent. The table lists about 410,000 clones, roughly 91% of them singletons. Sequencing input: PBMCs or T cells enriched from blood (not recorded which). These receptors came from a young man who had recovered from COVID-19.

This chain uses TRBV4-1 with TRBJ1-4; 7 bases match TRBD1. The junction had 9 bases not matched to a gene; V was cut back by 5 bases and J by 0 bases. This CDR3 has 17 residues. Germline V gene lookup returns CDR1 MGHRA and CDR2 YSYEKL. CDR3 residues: CASSAQGGSPTNEKLFF. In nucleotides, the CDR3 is TGCGCCAGCAGCGCGCAGGGGGGCAGCCCAACTAATGAAAAACTGTTTTTT.

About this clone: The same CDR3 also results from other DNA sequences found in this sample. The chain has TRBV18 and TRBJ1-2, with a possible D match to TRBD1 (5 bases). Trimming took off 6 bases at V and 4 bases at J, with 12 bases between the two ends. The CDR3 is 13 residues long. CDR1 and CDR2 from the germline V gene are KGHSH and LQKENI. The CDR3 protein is CASSQEGFYGYTF. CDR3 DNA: TGTGCCAGCTCCCAGGAGGGGTTCTATGGCTACACCTTC.

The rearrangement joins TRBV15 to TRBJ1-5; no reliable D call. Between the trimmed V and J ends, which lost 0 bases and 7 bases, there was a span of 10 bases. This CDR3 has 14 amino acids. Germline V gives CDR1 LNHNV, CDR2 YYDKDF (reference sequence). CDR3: CATSRDRTRQPQHF. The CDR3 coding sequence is TGTGCCACCAGCAGAGATAGGACTCGGCAGCCCCAGCATTTT. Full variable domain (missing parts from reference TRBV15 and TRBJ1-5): DAMVIQNPRYQVTQFGKPVTLSCSQTLNHNVMYWYQQKSSQAPKLLFHYYDKDFNNEADTPDNFQSRRPNTSFCFLDIRSPGLGDTAMYLCATSRDRTRQPQHFGDGTRLSIL.

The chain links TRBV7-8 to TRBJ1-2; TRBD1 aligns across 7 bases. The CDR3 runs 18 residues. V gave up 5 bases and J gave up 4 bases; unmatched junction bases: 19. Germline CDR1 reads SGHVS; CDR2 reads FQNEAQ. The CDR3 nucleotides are TGTGCCAGCAGCCGCACAAAGGGACAGCCAAACGTCATCTATGGCTACACCTTC. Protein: CASSRTKGQPNVIYGYTF. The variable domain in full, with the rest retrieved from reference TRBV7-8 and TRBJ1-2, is GAGVSQSPRYKVAKRGQDVALRCDPISGHVSLFWYQQALGQGPEFLTYFQNEAQLDKSGLPSDRFFAERPEGSVSTLKIQRTQQEDSAVYLCASSRTKGQPNVIYGYTFGSGTRLTVV.

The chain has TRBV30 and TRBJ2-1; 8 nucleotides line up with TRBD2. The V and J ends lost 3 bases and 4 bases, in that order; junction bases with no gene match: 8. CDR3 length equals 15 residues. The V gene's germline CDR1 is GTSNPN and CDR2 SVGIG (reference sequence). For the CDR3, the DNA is TGTGCCTGGAGGAGCAGCGGGAGTGAGTACAATGAGCAGTTCTTC. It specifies CAWRSSGSEYNEQFF.

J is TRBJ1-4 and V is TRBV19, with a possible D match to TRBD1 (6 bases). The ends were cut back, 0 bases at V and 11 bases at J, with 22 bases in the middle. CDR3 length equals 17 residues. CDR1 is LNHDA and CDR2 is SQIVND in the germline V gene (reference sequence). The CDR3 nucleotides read TGTGCCAGTAGTATAGAAGGGGGGGGGACGTCGGGAGCGAAACTGTTTTTT. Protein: CASSIEGGGTSGAKLFF.

The CDR3: CASSLRQGLYGYTF. In DNA form, the CDR3 reads TGTGCCAGCAGTCTACGACAGGGGCTCTATGGCTACACCTTC. The chain carries TRBV27 and TRBJ1-2; 8 positions agree with TRBD1. Germline CDR1 and CDR2: MNHEY and SMNVEV (reference sequence). With V trimmed by 5 bases and J by 4 bases, 6 bases remained unmatched. CDR3 size: 14 residues.

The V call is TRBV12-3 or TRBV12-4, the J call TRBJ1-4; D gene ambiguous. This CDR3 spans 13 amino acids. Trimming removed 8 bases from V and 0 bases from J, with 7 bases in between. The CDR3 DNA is TGTGCCAGCGGCAAGACAACTAATGAAAAACTGTTTTTT. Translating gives CASGKTTNEKLFF.

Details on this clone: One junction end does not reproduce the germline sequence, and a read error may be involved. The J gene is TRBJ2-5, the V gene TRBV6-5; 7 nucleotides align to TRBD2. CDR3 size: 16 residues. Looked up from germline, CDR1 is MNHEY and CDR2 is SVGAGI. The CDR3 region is CASRYSSGGRGETQYF. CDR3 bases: TGTGCCAGCAGGTACTCTAGCGGTGGCCGGGGAGAGACCCAGTACTTC.

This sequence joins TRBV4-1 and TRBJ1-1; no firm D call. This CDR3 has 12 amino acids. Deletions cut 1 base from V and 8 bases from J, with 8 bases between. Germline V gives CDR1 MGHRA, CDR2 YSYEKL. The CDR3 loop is CASSQGGNEAFF. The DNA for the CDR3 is TGCGCCAGCAGCCAAGGAGGAAACGAAGCTTTCTTT.

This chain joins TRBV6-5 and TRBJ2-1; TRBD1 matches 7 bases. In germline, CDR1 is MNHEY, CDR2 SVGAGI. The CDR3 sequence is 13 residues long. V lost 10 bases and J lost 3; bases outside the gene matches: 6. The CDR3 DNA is TGTGCCACCGACAGGGATAACTACAATGAGCAGTTCTTC. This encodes CATDRDNYNEQFF.

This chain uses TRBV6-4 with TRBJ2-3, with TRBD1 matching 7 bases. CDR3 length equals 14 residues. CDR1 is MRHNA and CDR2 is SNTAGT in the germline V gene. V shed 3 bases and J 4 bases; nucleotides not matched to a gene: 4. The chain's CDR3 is CASSEGGSADTQYF. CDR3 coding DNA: TGTGCCAGCAGTGAAGGGGGCTCTGCAGATACGCAGTATTTT.

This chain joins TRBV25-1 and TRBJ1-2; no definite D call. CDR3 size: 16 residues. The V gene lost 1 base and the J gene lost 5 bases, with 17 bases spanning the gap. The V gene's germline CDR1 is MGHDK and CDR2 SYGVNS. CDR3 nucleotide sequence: TGTGCCAGCAGTGAATTGGGCACATCCCCGCTTTATGGCTACACCTTC. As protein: CASSELGTSPLYGYTF.

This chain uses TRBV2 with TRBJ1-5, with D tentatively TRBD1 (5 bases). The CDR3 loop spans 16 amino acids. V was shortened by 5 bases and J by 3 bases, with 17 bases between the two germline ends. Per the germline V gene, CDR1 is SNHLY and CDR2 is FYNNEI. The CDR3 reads CASSKEMGGFNQPQHF. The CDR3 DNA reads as TGTGCCAGCAGTAAGGAGATGGGGGGTTTCAATCAGCCCCAGCATTTT.

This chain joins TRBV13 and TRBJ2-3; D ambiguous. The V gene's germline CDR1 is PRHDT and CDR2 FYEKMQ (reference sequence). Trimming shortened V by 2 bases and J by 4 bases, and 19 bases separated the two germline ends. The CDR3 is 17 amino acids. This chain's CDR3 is CASSLRPKVSGADTQYF. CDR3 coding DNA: TGTGCCAGCAGCTTACGTCCCAAGGTGTCGGGTGCAGATACGCAGTATTTT.

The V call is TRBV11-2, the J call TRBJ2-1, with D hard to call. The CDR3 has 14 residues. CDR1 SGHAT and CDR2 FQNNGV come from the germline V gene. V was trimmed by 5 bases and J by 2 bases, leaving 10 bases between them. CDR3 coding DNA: TGTGCCAGCAGCCCTGGGCCTACCTACAATGAGCAGTTCTTC. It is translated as CASSPGPTYNEQFF.

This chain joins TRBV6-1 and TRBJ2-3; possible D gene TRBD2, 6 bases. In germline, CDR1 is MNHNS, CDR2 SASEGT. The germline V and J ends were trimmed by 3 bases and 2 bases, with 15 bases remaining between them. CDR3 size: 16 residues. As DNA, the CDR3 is TGTGCCAGCAGTGAGGGTTATAGGGACTTCACAGATACGCAGTATTTT. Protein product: CASSEGYRDFTDTQYF.

CDR3 loop: CASSLGGQLNTEAFF. The CDR3 nucleotides read TGCGCCAGCAGCTTGGGAGGACAGCTCAACACTGAAGCTTTCTTT. This rearrangement joins TRBV5-1 to TRBJ1-1; D is perhaps TRBD1 (6 bases). Per the germline V gene, CDR1 is SGHRS and CDR2 is YFSETQ. This CDR3 contains 15 residues. Trimming left V 0 bases short and J 2 bases short, with 11 bases between. Complete variable domain (other parts from reference TRBV5-1 and TRBJ1-1): KAGVTQTPRYLIKTRGQQVTLSCSPISGHRSVSWYQQTPGQGLQFLFEYFSETQRNKGNFPGRFSGRQFSNSRSEMNVSTLELGDSALYLCASSLGGQLNTEAFFGQGTRLTVV.

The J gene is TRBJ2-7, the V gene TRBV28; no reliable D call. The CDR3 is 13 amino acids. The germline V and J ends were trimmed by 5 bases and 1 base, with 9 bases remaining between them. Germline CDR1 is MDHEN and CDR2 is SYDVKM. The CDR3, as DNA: TGTGCCAGCAGTCCGTTTCGGTCCTACGAGCAGTACTTC. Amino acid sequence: CASSPFRSYEQYF.

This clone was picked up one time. The CDR3, as DNA: TGCGCCAGCAGTGAGAATGTGGGAGCCTTCGAGACCCAGTACTTC. Translated, it gives CASSENVGAFETQYF. The V call is TRBV10-2, the J call TRBJ2-5; D perhaps matches TRBD2 (5 bases). V lost 2 bases, J lost 5 bases, and 15 bases lay in between. CDR1 is WSHSY, CDR2 SAAADI, per germline. The CDR3 is 15 residues long.

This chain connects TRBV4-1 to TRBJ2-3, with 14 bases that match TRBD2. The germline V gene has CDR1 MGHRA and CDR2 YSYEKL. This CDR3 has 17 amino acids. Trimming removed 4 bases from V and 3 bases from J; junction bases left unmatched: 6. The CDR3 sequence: CASSLRLAGGPTDTQYF. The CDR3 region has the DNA TGCGCCAGCAGCCTTCGACTAGCGGGAGGGCCGACAGATACGCAGTATTTT.

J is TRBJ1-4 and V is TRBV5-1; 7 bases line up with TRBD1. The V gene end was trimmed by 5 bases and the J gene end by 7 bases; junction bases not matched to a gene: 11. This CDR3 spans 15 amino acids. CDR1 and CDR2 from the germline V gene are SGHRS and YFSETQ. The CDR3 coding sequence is TGCGCCAGCAGGAGCCACAGGGGTACGGGTGAAAAACTGTTTTTT. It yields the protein CASRSHRGTGEKLFF. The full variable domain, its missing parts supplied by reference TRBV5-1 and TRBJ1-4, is KAGVTQTPRYLIKTRGQQVTLSCSPISGHRSVSWYQQTPGQGLQFLFEYFSETQRNKGNFPGRFSGRQFSNSRSEMNVSTLELGDSALYLCASRSHRGTGEKLFFGSGTQLSVL.

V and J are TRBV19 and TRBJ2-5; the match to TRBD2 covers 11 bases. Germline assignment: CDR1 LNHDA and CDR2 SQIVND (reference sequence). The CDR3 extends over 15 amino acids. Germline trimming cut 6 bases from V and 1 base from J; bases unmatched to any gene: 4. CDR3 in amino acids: CASRRLAGGQETQYF. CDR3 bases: TGTGCCAGTAGAAGGCTAGCGGGGGGCCAAGAGACCCAGTACTTC.

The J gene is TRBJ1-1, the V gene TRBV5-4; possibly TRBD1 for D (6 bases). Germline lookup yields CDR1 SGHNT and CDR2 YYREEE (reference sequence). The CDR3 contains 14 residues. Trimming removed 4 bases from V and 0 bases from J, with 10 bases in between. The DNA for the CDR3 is TGTGCCAGCAGCAGGGGACACTTGAACACTGAAGCTTTCTTT. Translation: CASSRGHLNTEAFF. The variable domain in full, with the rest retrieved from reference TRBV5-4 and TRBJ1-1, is ETGVTQSPTHLIKTRGQQVTLRCSSQSGHNTVSWYQQALGQGPQFIFQYYREEENGRGNFPPRFSGLQFPNYSSELNVNALELDDSALYLCASSRGHLNTEAFFGQGTRLTVV.

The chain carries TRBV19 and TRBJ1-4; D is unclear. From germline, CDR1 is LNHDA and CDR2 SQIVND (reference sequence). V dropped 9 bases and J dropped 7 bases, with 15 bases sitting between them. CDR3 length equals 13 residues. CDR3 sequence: CASTPRFGEKLFF. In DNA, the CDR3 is TGTGCCAGCACCCCCAGGTTTGGTGAAAAACTGTTTTTT.

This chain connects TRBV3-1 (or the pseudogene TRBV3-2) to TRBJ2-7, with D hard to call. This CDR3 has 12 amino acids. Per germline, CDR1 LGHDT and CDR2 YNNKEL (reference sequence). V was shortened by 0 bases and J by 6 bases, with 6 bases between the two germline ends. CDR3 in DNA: TGTGCCAGCAGCCAAGATAGCCGCGAGCAGTACTTC. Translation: CASSQDSREQYF.

This chain's CDR3 is CASSFAGRTDTQYF. CDR3 bases: TGTGCCAGCAGCTTTGCGGGGCGCACAGATACGCAGTATTTT. The chain uses TRBV7-8 and TRBJ2-3, with D maybe TRBD2 (6 bases). In germline, CDR1 is SGHVS, CDR2 FQNEAQ. Trimming pared 3 bases from V and 1 base from J, leaving 8 bases between. The CDR3 loop spans 14 amino acids.

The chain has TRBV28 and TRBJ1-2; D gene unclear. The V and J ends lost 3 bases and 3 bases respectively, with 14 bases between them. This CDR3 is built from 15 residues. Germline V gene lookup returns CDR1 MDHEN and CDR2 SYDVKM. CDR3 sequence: CASSLVSLSHYGYTF. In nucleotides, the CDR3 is TGTGCCAGCAGTTTGGTGAGCCTAAGCCACTATGGCTACACCTTC.